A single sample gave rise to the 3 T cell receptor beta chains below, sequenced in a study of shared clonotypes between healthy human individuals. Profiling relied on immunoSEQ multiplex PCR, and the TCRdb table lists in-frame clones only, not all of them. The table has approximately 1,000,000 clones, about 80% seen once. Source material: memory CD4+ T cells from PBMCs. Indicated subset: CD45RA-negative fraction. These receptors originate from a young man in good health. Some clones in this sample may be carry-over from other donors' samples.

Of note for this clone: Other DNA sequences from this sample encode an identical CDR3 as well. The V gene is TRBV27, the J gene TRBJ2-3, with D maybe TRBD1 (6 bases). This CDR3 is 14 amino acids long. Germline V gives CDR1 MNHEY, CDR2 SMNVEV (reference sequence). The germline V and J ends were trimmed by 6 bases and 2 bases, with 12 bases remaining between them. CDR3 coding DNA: TGTGCCAGCAGCAGGGGCAGGTTCACAGATACGCAGTATTTT. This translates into CASSRGRFTDTQYF.

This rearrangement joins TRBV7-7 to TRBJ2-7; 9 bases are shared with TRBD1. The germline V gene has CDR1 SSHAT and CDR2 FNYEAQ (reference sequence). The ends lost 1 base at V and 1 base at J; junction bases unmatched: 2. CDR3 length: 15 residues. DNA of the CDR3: TGTGCCAGCAGCTTAGAACAGGGGGCTTCCTACGAGCAGTACTTC. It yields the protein CASSLEQGASYEQYF.

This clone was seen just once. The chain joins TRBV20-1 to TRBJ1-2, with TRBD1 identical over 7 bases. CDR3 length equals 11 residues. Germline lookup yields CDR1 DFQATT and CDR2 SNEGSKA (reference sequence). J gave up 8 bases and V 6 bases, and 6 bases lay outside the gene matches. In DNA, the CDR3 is TGCAGTGCGACCAGGGGGGAGGGCTACACCTTC. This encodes CSATRGEGYTF.